The T cell receptor (beta chain) under discussion was sequenced for a study of immune cell composition in non-small cell lung cancer. The overall study: Histologic subtype was mainly adenocarcinoma or squamous cell carcinoma.

This clone was counted once. The repertoire was sequenced with immunoSEQ multiplex PCR; TCRdb's copy has only in-frame clones and lacks some. The sample includes about 4,800 clones, 83% seen only once; the top ten take approximately 12%. Genomic DNA came from frozen unsorted single-cell suspensions. Germline CDR1 reads LGHNA; CDR2 reads YNFKEQ. The CDR3 has 17 residues. Unmatched junction bases numbered 13, after V lost 4 bases and J lost 1 base. The sequence came from a human donor with non-small cell lung cancer. This rearrangement joins TRBV4-2 to TRBJ2-7; 7 bases match TRBD1. Sequenced sample: lung tumor tissue. The CDR3, as DNA: TGTGCCAGCAGCCTTAGACAGGGTACCGACGCGTCCTACGAGCAGTACTTC. Amino acid sequence: CASSLRQGTDASYEQYF.